The 9 T cell receptor beta chains given below trace back to one sample, sequenced in a study of CD8+ T cells in alopecia areata. Treatment meaning: oral pan-JAK inhibitor, 5-10 mg twice daily. Sequencing used cDNA as its template, made by extracting RNA and reverse transcribing it. Clones were sequenced by immunoSEQ multiplex PCR, and TCRdb holds only the in-frame ones, with some missing. Found here are fewer than 200,000 clones, less than 80% of them singletons; the top ten hold more than 13%. Source: CD4+ T cells sorted from blood, taken at week 24, from a patient treated with tofacitinib. The origin of the receptors is a human donor with alopecia areata.

This chain connects TRBV5-1 to TRBJ2-3; 11 bases line up with TRBD1. V dropped 2 bases and J dropped 3; count of bases not matched to a gene: 5. CDR3 size: 16 residues. Germline CDR1 reads SGHRS; CDR2 reads YFSETQ. The CDR3 DNA is TGCGCCAGCAGCTTCGGACAGGGGGCGGGAACAGATACGCAGTATTTT. Protein product: CASSFGQGAGTDTQYF.

The rearrangement links TRBV9 to TRBJ2-7, with 7 bases identical to TRBD1. The J segment lost 6 bases and the V segment lost 0 bases, leaving 3 bases of the junction unmatched. Germline CDR1 reads SGDLS; CDR2 reads YYNGEE. The length of the CDR3 is 13 residues. CDR3 DNA: TGTGCCAGCAGCGTAGCAGGGGGAAGCGAGCAGTACTTC. Its translation is CASSVAGGSEQYF. The variable domain in full, completed from reference TRBV9 and TRBJ2-7, reads DSGVTQTPKHLITATGQRVTLRCSPRSGDLSVYWYQQSLDQGLQFLIQYYNGEERAKGNILERFSAQQFPDLHSELNLSSLELGDSALYFCASSVAGGSEQYFGPGTRLTVT.

This clone was recorded only once. This sequence joins TRBV6-5 and TRBJ2-7, with D perhaps TRBD1 (5 bases). The CDR3 is 14 residues long. V lost 4 bases and J lost 0, with 10 bases in between. The germline CDR1 and CDR2 sequences are MNHEY and SVGAGI. The CDR3 DNA reads TGTGCCAGCAGTTCCCCGCAGGGCTCCTACGAGCAGTACTTC. It is translated as CASSSPQGSYEQYF.

The chain is built from TRBV6-5 and TRBJ1-6; 10 bases agree with TRBD1. Germline values: CDR1 MNHEY, CDR2 SVGAGI. Trimming took 6 bases from V and 10 from J; bases not matched to a gene: 9. This CDR3 is 15 amino acids long. The DNA of the CDR3 is TGTGCCAGCAGATTACTCGGGACAGGGGAATCACCCCTCCACTTT. Translated, it gives CASRLLGTGESPLHF.

This chain uses TRBV30 with TRBJ2-7; maybe TRBD2 (6 bases). Per the germline V gene, CDR1 is GTSNPN and CDR2 is SVGIG (reference sequence). V was clipped by 0 bases and J by 2 bases, with 11 bases between them. CDR3 length: 14 residues. The CDR3 region has the DNA TGTGCCTGGAGTGTACGTGGGGGGACCTACGAGCAGTACTTC. Amino acids: CAWSVRGGTYEQYF.

This CDR3 is CASSQAGGLYEQYF. The CDR3 DNA is TGTGCCAGCTCACAAGCGGGGGGGCTGTACGAGCAGTACTTC. This rearrangement joins TRBV18 to TRBJ2-7, with 10 bases that match TRBD2. Germline trimming cut 4 bases from V and 4 bases from J; bases unmatched to any gene: 4. The CDR3 extends over 14 amino acids. CDR1 KGHSH and CDR2 LQKENI come from the germline V gene.

This clone occurred a few times. V is TRBV5-8 and J is TRBJ2-3; D may be TRBD2 (5 bases). Germline V lookup: CDR1 SGHTS, CDR2 YDEGEE. CDR3 length equals 15 residues. Deletions cut 4 bases from V and 4 bases from J, with 16 bases between. The CDR3: CASSPGMGFADTQYF. In DNA, the CDR3 is TGTGCCAGCAGCCCGGGGATGGGGTTCGCAGATACGCAGTATTTT.

The chain joins TRBV28 to TRBJ1-4; D might be TRBD1 (6 bases). Trimming left V 10 bases short and J 0 bases short, with 18 bases between. The V gene's germline CDR1 is MDHEN and CDR2 SYDVKM. The CDR3 is 16 amino acids. The CDR3 coding sequence is TGTGCCATCCAAACCCCAGGGGATGCAACTAATGAAAAACTGTTTTTT. It codes for CAIQTPGDATNEKLFF.

This clone was seen a handful of times. The chain couples TRBV23-1 to TRBJ2-7; 8 bases map to TRBD1. TRBV23-1 is labeled an ORF, and its function is uncertain. The CDR3 extends over 15 amino acids. Unmatched junction bases numbered 8, after V lost 2 bases and J lost 5 bases. The CDR3 here is CASSQNRDRYHEQYF. The CDR3 DNA reads TGCGCCAGCAGTCAAAACCGGGACAGGTACCACGAGCAGTACTTC.